This entry describes one T cell receptor beta chain. The antigen is undetermined. The junction shows a germline mismatch at one end, possibly a read error. One entry per CDR3 protein, called by TCRdb with MiXCR from the RT-PCR reads. The sample lists about 800,000 distinct CDR3 sequences, 21% seen once, with approximately 10% in the top ten. The germline V gene has CDR1 SGDLS and CDR2 YYNGEE. The CDR3 runs to 13 residues. The entry originates in a study of response to subunit inactivated influenza vaccine. Notes on the study in general: A suggestion made by the authors is that each seasonal influenza vaccination recruits few new T cells.

This sequence joins TRBV9 and TRBJ2-1; a possible D gene is TRBD2 (6 bases). The origin of this receptor is a man over 45 who received an inactivated influenza vaccine. This material consisted of PBMCs from blood, taken 5 days after vaccination. CDR3: CASSAPTSYEHFF. The CDR3, as DNA: TGTGCCAGCAGCGCCCCTACTAGCTATGAGCACTTCTTC. The whole variable domain, filled in from reference TRBV9 and TRBJ2-1, reads DSGVTQTPKHLITATGQRVTLRCSPRSGDLSVYWYQQSLDQGLQFLIQYYNGEERAKGNILERFSAQQFPDLHSELNLSSLELGDSALYFCASSAPTSYEHFFGPGTRLTVL.